The 11 T cell receptor beta chains below all came from one sample that was sequenced in a study of shared clonotypes between healthy human individuals. Here immunoSEQ multiplex PCR was the method, and the copy in TCRdb shows in-frame clones only, minus some. This table has approximately 2.5 million clones, over 85% appearing once. Sample: naive CD4+ T cells from PBMCs. The subset: CD45RA+ positively selected. The source is a man aged 18 to 30 in good health. Some clones in this sample may be carry-over from other donors' samples.

This chain uses TRBV10-1 with TRBJ2-7; no definite D call. Trimming pared 7 bases from V and 2 bases from J, leaving 15 bases between. Germline assignment: CDR1 WNHNN and CDR2 SYGVQD (reference sequence). The CDR3 runs to 14 residues. The CDR3 DNA reads as TGCGCCAGCAATAGGTCGGGTGGTCCCTACGAGCAGTACTTC. Protein product: CASNRSGGPYEQYF.

This chain joins TRBV7-9 and TRBJ2-2; D is undetermined. This CDR3 region has 10 residues. From germline, CDR1 is SEHNR and CDR2 FQNEAQ (reference sequence). The CDR3 sequence: CAGNTGELFF. The CDR3 DNA sequence: TGTGCGGGGAACACCGGGGAGCTGTTTTTT.

In nucleotides, the CDR3 is TGTGCCAGCAGCTTAGTCTCGCCTGTCCGTCGGGACGCAAGCACGTACTTC. This encodes CASSLVSPVRRDASTYF. The chain couples TRBV11-2 to TRBJ2-7; either TRBD1 or TRBD2 may fit D (5 bases each). Per the germline V gene, CDR1 is SGHAT and CDR2 is FQNNGV. The CDR3 is made up of 17 amino acids. Trimming stripped 1 base from V and 12 bases from J, with 28 bases between.

The chain uses TRBV7-9 and TRBJ1-1, with D possibly matching TRBD1 (5 bases). V lost 5 bases and J 1 base, leaving 17 bases between the germline ends. The CDR3 covers 16 residues. Germline CDR1 and CDR2: SEHNR and FQNEAQ (reference sequence). This chain's CDR3 is CASSPTGGASNTEAFF. In DNA, the CDR3 is TGTGCCAGCAGCCCGACCGGCGGGGCATCGAACACTGAAGCTTTCTTT.

The J gene is TRBJ2-5, the V gene TRBV28; D unresolved. Trimming left V 5 bases short and J 8 bases short, with 18 bases between. There are 14 residues in the CDR3. Germline lookup yields CDR1 MDHEN and CDR2 SYDVKM. Here the CDR3 DNA reads TGTGCCAGCAGTGGTGGGCAGCCCGCCCGAACCCAGTACTTC. It encodes CASSGGQPARTQYF.

This chain uses TRBV7-9 with TRBJ2-5; D is unresolved. The J call may be wrong; the DNA end is better matched by TRBJ2-7. Germline V gene lookup returns CDR1 SEHNR and CDR2 FQNEAQ (reference sequence). The CDR3 contains 15 residues. CDR3 loop: CASTKTAAILYEQYF. CDR3 DNA sequence: TGTGCCAGCACCAAGACCGCCGCCATCCTCTACGAGCAGTACTTC.

This sequence joins TRBV7-3 and TRBJ2-1; 7 nucleotides line up with TRBD2. The J segment lost 9 bases and the V segment lost 8 bases, leaving 19 bases of the junction unmatched. The CDR3 length is 16 residues. Germline loops: CDR1 SGHTA, CDR2 FQGTGA. The DNA for the CDR3 is TGTGCCAGCTCCAAAGCTACGCAGCGGGATAGAGGTGAGCAGTTCTTC. This sequence encodes CASSKATQRDRGEQFF. Full variable domain (remainder filled in from reference TRBV7-3 and TRBJ2-1): GAGVSQTPSNKVTEKGKYVELRCDPISGHTALYWYRQSLGQGPEFLIYFQGTGAADDSGLPNDRFFAVRPEGSVSTLKIQRTERGDSAVYLCASSKATQRDRGEQFFGPGTRLTVL.

The CDR3 protein is CASRQRDLLAKNIQYF. DNA of the CDR3: TGTGCCAGCAGACAACGGGACTTGCTAGCCAAAAACATTCAGTACTTC. The chain links TRBV2 to TRBJ2-4, with D possibly being TRBD2 (6 bases). The germline V and J ends were trimmed by 6 bases and 0 bases, with 15 bases remaining between them. There are 16 residues in the CDR3. Per germline, CDR1 SNHLY and CDR2 FYNNEI.

The chain links TRBV30 to TRBJ1-3; 9 nucleotides agree with TRBD1. The CDR3 spans 15 residues. Unmatched junction bases numbered 5, after V lost 5 bases and J lost 0 bases. The germline V gene encodes CDR1 GTSNPN and CDR2 SVGIG (reference sequence). CDR3 nucleotide sequence: TGTGCCTGGTTCCGGGACAGGGCCTCTGGAAACACCATATATTTT. Its protein product is CAWFRDRASGNTIYF.

The chain employs TRBV6-5 and TRBJ1-1; 7 bases line up with TRBD1. CDR3 length equals 12 residues. Germline V lookup: CDR1 MNHEY, CDR2 SVGAGI. V shed 0 bases and J 11 bases; nucleotides not matched to a gene: 3. CDR3: CASSYSQGVAFF. CDR3 in DNA: TGTGCCAGCAGTTACTCCCAGGGGGTGGCTTTCTTT.

V is TRBV6-1 and J is TRBJ1-1, with D tentatively TRBD1 (5 bases). V lost 6 bases, J lost 5 bases, and 16 bases lay in between. Germline values: CDR1 MNHNS, CDR2 SASEGT. This CDR3 region has 14 residues. This CDR3 is CASSILRGETEAFF. The CDR3 bases are TGTGCCAGCAGCATCCTAAGGGGAGAGACTGAAGCTTTCTTT.